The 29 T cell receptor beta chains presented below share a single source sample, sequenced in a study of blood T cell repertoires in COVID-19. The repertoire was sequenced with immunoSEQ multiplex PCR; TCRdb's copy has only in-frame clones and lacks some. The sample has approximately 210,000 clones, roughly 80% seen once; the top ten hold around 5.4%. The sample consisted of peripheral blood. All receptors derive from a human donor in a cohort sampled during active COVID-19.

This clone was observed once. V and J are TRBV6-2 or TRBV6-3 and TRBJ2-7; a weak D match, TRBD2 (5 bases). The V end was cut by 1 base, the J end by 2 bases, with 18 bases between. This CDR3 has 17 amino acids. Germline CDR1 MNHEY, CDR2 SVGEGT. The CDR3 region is CASSYLPSTRLPYEQYF. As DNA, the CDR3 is TGTGCCAGCAGTTACTTACCCTCCACTAGACTCCCCTACGAGCAGTACTTC.

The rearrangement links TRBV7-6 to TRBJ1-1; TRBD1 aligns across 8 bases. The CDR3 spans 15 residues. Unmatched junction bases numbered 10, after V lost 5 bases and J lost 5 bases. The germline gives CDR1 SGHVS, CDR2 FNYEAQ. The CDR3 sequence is CASSATDRARTEAFF. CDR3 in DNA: TGTGCCAGCAGCGCAACGGACAGGGCCCGGACTGAAGCTTTCTTT.

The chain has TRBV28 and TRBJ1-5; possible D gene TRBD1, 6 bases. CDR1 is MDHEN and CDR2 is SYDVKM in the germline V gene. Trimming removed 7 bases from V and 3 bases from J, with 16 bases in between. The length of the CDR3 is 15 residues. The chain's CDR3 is CASTSHGTHNQPQHF. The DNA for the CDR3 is TGTGCCAGCACGTCCCACGGGACACACAATCAGCCCCAGCATTTT.

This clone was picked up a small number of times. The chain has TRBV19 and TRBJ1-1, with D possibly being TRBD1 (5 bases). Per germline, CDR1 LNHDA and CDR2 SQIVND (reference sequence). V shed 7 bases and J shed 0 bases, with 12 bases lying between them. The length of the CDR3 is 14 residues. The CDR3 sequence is CASTRQRLNTEAFF. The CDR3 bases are TGTGCCAGTACCCGACAGCGACTGAACACTGAAGCTTTCTTT.

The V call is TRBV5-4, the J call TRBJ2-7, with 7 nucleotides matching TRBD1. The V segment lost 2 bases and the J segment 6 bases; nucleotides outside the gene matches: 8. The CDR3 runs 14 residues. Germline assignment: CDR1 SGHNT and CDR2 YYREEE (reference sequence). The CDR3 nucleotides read TGTGCCAGCAGCTTCAACAGGGGAGCCAGCGAGCAGTACTTC. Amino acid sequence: CASSFNRGASEQYF.

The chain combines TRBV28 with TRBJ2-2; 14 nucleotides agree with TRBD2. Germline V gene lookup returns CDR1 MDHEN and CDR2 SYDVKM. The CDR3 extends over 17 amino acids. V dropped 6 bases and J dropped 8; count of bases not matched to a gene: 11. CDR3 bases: TGTGCCAGCAGCACTGGGGGACTAGCGGGAGTAGTTGGGGAGCTGTTTTTT. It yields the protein CASSTGGLAGVVGELFF. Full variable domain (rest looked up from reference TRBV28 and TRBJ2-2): DVKVTQSSRYLVKRTGEKVFLECVQDMDHENMFWYRQDPGLGLRLIYFSYDVKMKEKGDIPEGYSVSREKKERFSLILESASTNQTSMYLCASSTGGLAGVVGELFFGEGSRLTVL.

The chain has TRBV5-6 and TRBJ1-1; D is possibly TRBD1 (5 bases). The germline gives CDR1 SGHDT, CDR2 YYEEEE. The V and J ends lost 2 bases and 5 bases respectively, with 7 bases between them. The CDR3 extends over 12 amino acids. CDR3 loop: CASSLGDTEAFF. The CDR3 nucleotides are TGTGCCAGCAGCTTAGGGGATACTGAAGCTTTCTTT. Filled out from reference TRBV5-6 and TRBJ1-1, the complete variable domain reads DAGVTQSPTHLIKTRGQQVTLRCSPKSGHDTVSWYQQALGQGPQFIFQYYEEEERQRGNFPDRFSGHQFPNYSSELNVNALLLGDSALYLCASSLGDTEAFFGQGTRLTVV.

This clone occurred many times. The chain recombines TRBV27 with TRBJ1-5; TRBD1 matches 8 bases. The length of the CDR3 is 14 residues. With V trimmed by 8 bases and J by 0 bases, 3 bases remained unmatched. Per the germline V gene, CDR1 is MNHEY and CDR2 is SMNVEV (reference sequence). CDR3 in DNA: TGTGCCAGCGCGGACAGGGATAGCAATCAGCCCCAGCATTTT. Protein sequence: CASADRDSNQPQHF.

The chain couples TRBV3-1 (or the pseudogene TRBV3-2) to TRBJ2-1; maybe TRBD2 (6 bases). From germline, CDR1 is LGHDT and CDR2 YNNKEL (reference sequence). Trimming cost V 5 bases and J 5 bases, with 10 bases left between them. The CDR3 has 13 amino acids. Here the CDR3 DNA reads TGTGCCAGCAGCACCCGGGGGAACAATGAGCAGTTCTTC. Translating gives CASSTRGNNEQFF.

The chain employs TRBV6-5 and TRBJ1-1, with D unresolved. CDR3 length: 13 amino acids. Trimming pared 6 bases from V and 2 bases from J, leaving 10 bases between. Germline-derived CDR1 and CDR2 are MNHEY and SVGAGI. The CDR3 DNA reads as TGTGCCAGCAGCAGGTACAGTAACACTGAAGCTTTCTTT. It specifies CASSRYSNTEAFF.

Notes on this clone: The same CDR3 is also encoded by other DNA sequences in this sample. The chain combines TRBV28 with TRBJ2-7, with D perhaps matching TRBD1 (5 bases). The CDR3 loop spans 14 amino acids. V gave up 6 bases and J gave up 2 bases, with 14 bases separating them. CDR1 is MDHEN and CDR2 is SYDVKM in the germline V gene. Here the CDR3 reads CASSFTEGAYEQYF. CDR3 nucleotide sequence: TGTGCCAGCAGCTTTACAGAAGGGGCCTACGAGCAGTACTTC.

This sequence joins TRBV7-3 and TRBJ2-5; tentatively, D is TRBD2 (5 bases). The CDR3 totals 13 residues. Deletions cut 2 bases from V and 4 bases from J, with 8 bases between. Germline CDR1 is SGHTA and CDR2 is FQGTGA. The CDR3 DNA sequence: TGTGCCAGCAGCTTAGAGGGTAGAGAGACCCAGTACTTC. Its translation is CASSLEGRETQYF. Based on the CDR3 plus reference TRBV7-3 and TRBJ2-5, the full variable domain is GAGVSQTPSNKVTEKGKYVELRCDPISGHTALYWYRQSLGQGPEFLIYFQGTGAADDSGLPNDRFFAVRPEGSVSTLKIQRTERGDSAVYLCASSLEGRETQYFGPGTRLLVL.

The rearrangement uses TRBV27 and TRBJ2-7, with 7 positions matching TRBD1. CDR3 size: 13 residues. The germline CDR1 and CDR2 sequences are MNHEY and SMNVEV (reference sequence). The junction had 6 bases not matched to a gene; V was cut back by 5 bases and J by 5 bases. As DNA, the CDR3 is TGTGCCAGCAGTCAGACAGGGTTAAACGAGCAGTACTTC. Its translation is CASSQTGLNEQYF.

The DNA for the CDR3 is TGTGCCAGAAGATCCCAGGGGAATCAGCCCCAGCATTTT. Translated: CARRSQGNQPQHF. The chain joins TRBV5-3 to TRBJ1-5; D may be TRBD1 (6 bases). TRBV5-3 is an ORF; its function is uncertain. With 5 bases removed from V and 4 bases from J, the gap between germline ends came to 10 bases. The CDR3 totals 13 residues.

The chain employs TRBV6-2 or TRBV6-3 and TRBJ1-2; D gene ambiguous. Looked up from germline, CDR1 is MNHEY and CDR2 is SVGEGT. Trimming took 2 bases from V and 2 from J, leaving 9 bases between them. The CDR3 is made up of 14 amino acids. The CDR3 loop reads CASSYQAGNYGYTF. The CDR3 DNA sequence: TGTGCCAGCAGTTACCAGGCGGGGAACTATGGCTACACCTTC.

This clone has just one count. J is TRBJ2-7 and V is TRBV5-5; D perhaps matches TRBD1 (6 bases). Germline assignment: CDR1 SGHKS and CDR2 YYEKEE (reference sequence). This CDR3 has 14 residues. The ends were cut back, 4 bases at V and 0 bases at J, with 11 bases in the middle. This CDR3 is CASSLRQASYEQYF. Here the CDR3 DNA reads TGTGCCAGCAGCCTCCGACAGGCCTCCTACGAGCAGTACTTC.

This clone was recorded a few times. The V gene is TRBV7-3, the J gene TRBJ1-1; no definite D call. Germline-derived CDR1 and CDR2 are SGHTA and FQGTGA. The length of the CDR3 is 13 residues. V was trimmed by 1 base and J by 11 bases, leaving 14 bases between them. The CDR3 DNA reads TGTGCCAGCAGCTTAAGTTCGGGGAGGGAGGCTTTCTTT. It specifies CASSLSSGREAFF.

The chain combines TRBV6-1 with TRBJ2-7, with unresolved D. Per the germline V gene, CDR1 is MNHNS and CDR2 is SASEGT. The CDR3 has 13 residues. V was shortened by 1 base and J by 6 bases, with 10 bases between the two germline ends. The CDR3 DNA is TGTGCCAGCAGTGAAGTCGTGCGCTCCGAGCAGTACTTC. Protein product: CASSEVVRSEQYF.

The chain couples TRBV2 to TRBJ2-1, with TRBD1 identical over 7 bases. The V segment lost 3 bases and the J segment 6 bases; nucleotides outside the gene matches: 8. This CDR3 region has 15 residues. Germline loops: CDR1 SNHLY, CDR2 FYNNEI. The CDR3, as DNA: TGTGCCAGCAGTGACCGGGACAGATCTCCCAATGAGCAGTTCTTC. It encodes CASSDRDRSPNEQFF.

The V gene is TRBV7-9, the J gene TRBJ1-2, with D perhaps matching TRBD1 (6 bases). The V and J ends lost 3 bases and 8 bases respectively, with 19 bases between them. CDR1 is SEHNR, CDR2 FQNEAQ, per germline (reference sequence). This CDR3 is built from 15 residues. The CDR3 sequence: CASSLGRGLPGGYTF. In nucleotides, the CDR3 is TGTGCCAGCAGCTTGGGGCGGGGGCTACCAGGAGGCTACACCTTC. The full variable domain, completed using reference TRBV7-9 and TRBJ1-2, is DTGVSQNPRHKITKRGQNVTFRCDPISEHNRLYWYRQTLGQGPEFLTYFQNEAQLEKSRLLSDRFSAERPKGSFSTLEIQRTEQGDSAMYLCASSLGRGLPGGYTFGSGTRLTVV.

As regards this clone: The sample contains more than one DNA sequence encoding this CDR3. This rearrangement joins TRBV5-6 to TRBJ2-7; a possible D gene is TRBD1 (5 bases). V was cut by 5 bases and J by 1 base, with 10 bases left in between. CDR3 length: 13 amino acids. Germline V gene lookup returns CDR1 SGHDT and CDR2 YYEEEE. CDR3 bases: TGTGCCAGCAGTTTACAGGTGTCCTACGAGCAGTACTTC. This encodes CASSLQVSYEQYF.

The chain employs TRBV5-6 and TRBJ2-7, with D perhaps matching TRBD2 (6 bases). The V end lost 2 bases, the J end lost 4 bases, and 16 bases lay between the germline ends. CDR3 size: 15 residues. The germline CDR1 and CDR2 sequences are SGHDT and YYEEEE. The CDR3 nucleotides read TGTGCCAGCAGCTTCGAGGCAGGGAGGTATTACGAGCAGTACTTC. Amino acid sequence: CASSFEAGRYYEQYF.

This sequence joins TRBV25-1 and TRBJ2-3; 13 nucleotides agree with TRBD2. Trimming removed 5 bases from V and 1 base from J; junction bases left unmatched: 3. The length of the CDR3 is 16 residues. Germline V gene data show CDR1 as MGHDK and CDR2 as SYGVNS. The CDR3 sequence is CASSRLAGGRTDTQYF. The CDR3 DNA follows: TGTGCCAGCAGTAGACTAGCGGGAGGCCGCACAGATACGCAGTATTTT.

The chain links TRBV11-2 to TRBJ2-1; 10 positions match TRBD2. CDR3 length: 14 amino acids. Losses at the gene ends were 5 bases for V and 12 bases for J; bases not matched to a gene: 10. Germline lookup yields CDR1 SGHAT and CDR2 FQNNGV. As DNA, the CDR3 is TGTGCCAGCAGCCCCTCTAGCGGGAGCTTGGGGCAGTTCTTC. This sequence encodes CASSPSSGSLGQFF.

CDR3 sequence: CASSLSGLAFAFF. The CDR3 DNA is TGTGCCAGCAGCCTATCGGGACTAGCGTTTGCGTTCTTC. V and J are TRBV12-3 or TRBV12-4 and TRBJ2-1; 10 nucleotides agree with TRBD2. V shed 6 bases and J 15 bases; nucleotides not matched to a gene: 11. The CDR3 loop spans 13 amino acids.

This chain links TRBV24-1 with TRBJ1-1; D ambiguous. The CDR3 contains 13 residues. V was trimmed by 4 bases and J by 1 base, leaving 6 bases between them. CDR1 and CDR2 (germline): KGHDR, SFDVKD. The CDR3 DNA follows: TGTGCCACCAGTGAGGAGGGGAACACTGAAGCTTTCTTT. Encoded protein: CATSEEGNTEAFF.

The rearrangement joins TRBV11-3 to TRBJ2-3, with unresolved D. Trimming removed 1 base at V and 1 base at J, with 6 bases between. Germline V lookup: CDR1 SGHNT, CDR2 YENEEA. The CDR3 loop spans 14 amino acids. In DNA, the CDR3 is TGTGCCAGCAGCTTAGGGCACCGCACAGATACGCAGTATTTT. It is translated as CASSLGHRTDTQYF.

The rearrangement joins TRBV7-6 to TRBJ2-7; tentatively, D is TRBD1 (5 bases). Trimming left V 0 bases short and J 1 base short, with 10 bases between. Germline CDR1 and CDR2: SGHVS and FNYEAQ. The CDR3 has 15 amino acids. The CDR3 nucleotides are TGTGCCAGCAGCTTAGCAACAGGTGGTTCCTACGAGCAGTACTTC. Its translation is CASSLATGGSYEQYF. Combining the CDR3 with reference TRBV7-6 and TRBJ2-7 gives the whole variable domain GAGVSQSPRYKVTKRGQDVALRCDPISGHVSLYWYRQALGQGPEFLTYFNYEAQQDKSGLPNDRFSAERPEGSISTLTIQRTEQRDSAMYRCASSLATGGSYEQYFGPGTRLTVT.

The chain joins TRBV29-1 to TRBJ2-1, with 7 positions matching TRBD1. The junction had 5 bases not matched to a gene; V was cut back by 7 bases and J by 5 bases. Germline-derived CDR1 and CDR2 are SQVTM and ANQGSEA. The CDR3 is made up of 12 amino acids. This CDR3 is CSEGTDHNEQFF. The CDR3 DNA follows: TGCAGCGAGGGGACAGACCACAATGAGCAGTTCTTC.